The 20 T cell receptor beta chains reported below all come from one sample, sequenced in a study of persistence of HIV-infected CD4 T cells (dated by TCRdb to the early 2020s). TCRbeta repertoires were sequenced from genomic DNA with the immunoSEQ hsTCRB assay version 4 in survey mode. In its TCRdb copy, this immuneACCESS table keeps in-frame sequences only and misses some clones. Where compared with another copy, unresolved V genes explain less than half of these, and the others have no known cause. This sample is represented by about 45,000 clones; about 87% of them were singletons. The ten biggest clones cover about 3% of the sample. Their target antigens are unknown. According to the study, the label for this sample's treatment or condition signals: suppressive antiretroviral therapy. Cells were stimulated with anti-CD3/anti-CD28 magnetic beads as a nonspecific positive control representing the CD4+ T cell repertoire. Responding CD4+ T cells were sorted on the basis of upregulation of both CD40 ligand and CD69.

The starting material was CD4+ T cells sorted from PBMCs after roughly 17-hour stimulation, obtained from a patient who received antiretroviral therapy. The sample's cell subset or site, from its label and the paper: CD40L+CD69+ CD4 T cells responding to anti-CD3/anti-CD28 beads, representing the overall repertoire. The receptors here all came from an adult woman with HIV who was CMV-seropositive.

CDR3 region: CASSAHGTGALSNQPQHF. The CDR3, as DNA: TGTGCCAGCAGCGCCCACGGGACAGGGGCCTTAAGCAATCAGCCCCAGCATTTT. The chain has TRBV5-6 and TRBJ1-5, with TRBD1 matching 10 bases. The CDR3 is 18 residues long. Germline assignment: CDR1 SGHDT and CDR2 YYEEEE. V shed 4 bases and J 1 base; nucleotides not matched to a gene: 11. Variable domain in full (rest from reference TRBV5-6 and TRBJ1-5): DAGVTQSPTHLIKTRGQQVTLRCSPKSGHDTVSWYQQALGQGPQFIFQYYEEEERQRGNFPDRFSGHQFPNYSSELNVNALLLGDSALYLCASSAHGTGALSNQPQHFGDGTRLSIL.

This rearrangement joins TRBV12-3 or TRBV12-4 to TRBJ2-1; no reliable D call. The CDR3 is 11 amino acids. V lost 3 bases, J lost 7 bases, and 4 bases lay in between. CDR3 sequence: CASSLRNEQFF. CDR3 DNA sequence: TGTGCCAGCAGTTTGAGGAATGAGCAGTTCTTC.

The sample holds one count of this clone. The chain joins TRBV6-2 or TRBV6-3 to TRBJ2-2; D uncertain. Germline CDR1 reads MNHEY; CDR2 reads SVGEGT. The CDR3 has 17 residues. Trimming took off 2 bases at V and 5 bases at J, with 18 bases between the two ends. The CDR3 coding sequence is TGTGCCAGCAGTTACGTGGCTGGGGTACGGAAAACCGGGGAGCTGTTTTTT. Its protein product is CASSYVAGVRKTGELFF.

There are a few counts of this clone. This chain uses TRBV5-5 with TRBJ1-1, with TRBD1 identical over 7 bases. Germline V gives CDR1 SGHKS, CDR2 YYEKEE (reference sequence). The CDR3 consists of 17 residues. V shed 1 base and J 0 bases; nucleotides not matched to a gene: 9. This CDR3 reads CASSLMYRGSLNTEAFF. The CDR3 nucleotides are TGTGCCAGCAGCTTGATGTACAGGGGCTCCCTGAACACTGAAGCTTTCTTT. The full variable domain, with the rest looked up from reference TRBV5-5 and TRBJ1-1, is DAGVTQSPTHLIKTRGQQVTLRCSPISGHKSVSWYQQVLGQGPQFIFQYYEKEERGRGNFPDRFSARQFPNYSSELNVNALLLGDSALYLCASSLMYRGSLNTEAFFGQGTRLTVV.

The chain uses TRBV30 and TRBJ2-2; D gene ambiguous. The V and J ends lost 4 bases and 0 bases respectively, with 9 bases between them. The CDR3 is made up of 14 amino acids. CDR1 and CDR2 from the germline V gene are GTSNPN and SVGIG (reference sequence). The CDR3 region is CAWTRVANTGELFF. The CDR3 DNA follows: TGTGCCTGGACTAGAGTCGCGAACACCGGGGAGCTGTTTTTT.

The V gene is TRBV3-1 (or the pseudogene TRBV3-2), the J gene TRBJ1-1, with D maybe TRBD1 (6 bases). V was cut by 4 bases and J by 8 bases, with 14 bases left in between. This CDR3 is built from 13 residues. The germline V gene has CDR1 LGHDT and CDR2 YNNKEL (reference sequence). For the CDR3, the DNA is TGTGCCAGCAGCCCACGACAGGACCCAGAAGCTTTCTTT. Its protein is CASSPRQDPEAFF.

CDR3: CASSGGGSYNEQFF. The CDR3 DNA sequence: TGCGCCAGCAGTGGGGGGGGTTCCTACAATGAGCAGTTCTTC. The V gene is TRBV5-1, the J gene TRBJ2-1; 7 bases align to TRBD2. The CDR3 loop spans 14 amino acids. Trimming took 5 bases from V and 1 from J; bases not matched to a gene: 3. From germline, CDR1 is SGHRS and CDR2 YFSETQ.

This chain links TRBV29-1 with TRBJ2-5; maybe TRBD2 (5 bases). The germline V gene has CDR1 SQVTM and CDR2 ANQGSEA. Between the trimmed V and J ends, which lost 7 bases and 5 bases, there was a span of 14 bases. There are 12 residues in the CDR3. CDR3 bases: TGCAGCGCCGGACGAGAGGGTGAGACCCAGTACTTC. Translation: CSAGREGETQYF.

The chain combines TRBV5-8 with TRBJ2-5, with 10 positions matching TRBD2. The CDR3 loop spans 16 amino acids. The V segment lost 1 base and the J segment 7 bases; nucleotides outside the gene matches: 10. Germline V CDR1 and CDR2: SGHTS, YDEGEE. CDR3 sequence: CASSLNLLAGAGTQYF. CDR3 DNA sequence: TGTGCCAGCAGCTTGAATCTTCTAGCGGGGGCCGGGACCCAGTACTTC.

The V gene is TRBV29-1, the J gene TRBJ1-1; D remains ambiguous. Germline CDR1 is SQVTM and CDR2 is ANQGSEA. V dropped 7 bases and J dropped 0 bases, with 3 bases sitting between them. The CDR3 loop spans 10 amino acids. CDR3 DNA: TGCAGCGGGGTGAACACTGAAGCTTTCTTT. Encoded protein: CSGVNTEAFF.

This clone appeared once. The V gene is TRBV3-1 (or the pseudogene TRBV3-2), the J gene TRBJ1-4; D perhaps matches TRBD1 (5 bases). Germline loops: CDR1 LGHDT, CDR2 YNNKEL (reference sequence). The CDR3 spans 13 residues. Trimming shortened V by 1 base and J by 8 bases, and 8 bases separated the two germline ends. Here the CDR3 reads CASSQVGGEKLFF. Written as DNA, the CDR3 is TGTGCCAGCAGCCAAGTGGGGGGGGAAAAACTGTTTTTT.

The chain combines TRBV18 with TRBJ2-1; 14 nucleotides match TRBD2. This CDR3 contains 20 residues. Per the germline V gene, CDR1 is KGHSH and CDR2 is LQKENI. The V segment lost 2 bases and the J segment 0 bases; nucleotides outside the gene matches: 9. CDR3 protein: CASSPTGDGTSGSSYNEQFF. CDR3 DNA: TGTGCCAGCTCACCAACAGGGGACGGGACTAGCGGGAGCTCCTACAATGAGCAGTTCTTC.

This chain joins TRBV24-1 and TRBJ2-2; D uncertain. Germline CDR1 reads KGHDR; CDR2 reads SFDVKD. The V end was cut by 5 bases, the J end by 0 bases, with 6 bases between. The CDR3 runs to 14 residues. The CDR3 nucleotides read TGTGCCACCAGTGTCCGGACGAACACCGGGGAGCTGTTTTTT. It is translated as CATSVRTNTGELFF.

The gene calls are TRBV12-3 or TRBV12-4 and TRBJ1-6, with TRBD1 as a possible D gene (6 bases). V lost 5 bases, J lost 14 bases, and 16 bases lay in between. This CDR3 is built from 13 residues. The CDR3 sequence is CASSPPPGTTLHF. CDR3 DNA: TGTGCCAGCAGTCCCCCTCCGGGGACAACCCTCCACTTT.

The chain joins TRBV5-1 to TRBJ2-5; 9 bases are shared with TRBD1. Germline-derived CDR1 and CDR2 are SGHRS and YFSETQ. The CDR3 totals 15 residues. The trim removed 4 bases at V and 0 bases at J, leaving 4 bases unmatched. The CDR3 DNA follows: TGCGCCAGCAGCCTCGGGACAGGGAACCAAGAGACCCAGTACTTC. Translated: CASSLGTGNQETQYF. Full variable domain (remainder filled in from reference TRBV5-1 and TRBJ2-5): KAGVTQTPRYLIKTRGQQVTLSCSPISGHRSVSWYQQTPGQGLQFLFEYFSETQRNKGNFPGRFSGRQFSNSRSEMNVSTLELGDSALYLCASSLGTGNQETQYFGPGTRLLVL.

V gene TRBV19 combines with J gene TRBJ2-1; D perhaps matches TRBD1 (5 bases). V shed 8 bases and J shed 0 bases, with 8 bases lying between them. The CDR3 has 13 residues. CDR1 and CDR2 from the germline V gene are LNHDA and SQIVND (reference sequence). The CDR3 spells CASRQPSYNEQFF. For the CDR3, the DNA is TGTGCCAGTCGACAGCCCTCCTACAATGAGCAGTTCTTC.

The chain employs TRBV3-1 (or the pseudogene TRBV3-2) and TRBJ1-1, with D maybe TRBD1 (5 bases). The CDR3 loop spans 13 amino acids. V lost 4 bases to trimming and J lost 4 bases, with 10 bases between them. Germline loops: CDR1 LGHDT, CDR2 YNNKEL (reference sequence). The CDR3 protein is CASSPRTSTEAFF. Written as DNA, the CDR3 is TGTGCCAGCAGCCCCAGGACATCCACTGAAGCTTTCTTT.

The genes are TRBV5-8 and TRBJ1-2; D remains ambiguous. Germline V gene data show CDR1 as SGHTS and CDR2 as YDEGEE. Trimming shortened V by 2 bases and J by 1 base, and 6 bases separated the two germline ends. This CDR3 contains 13 residues. DNA of the CDR3: TGTGCCAGCAGCTTCGGCATTAACTATGGCTACACCTTC. This sequence encodes CASSFGINYGYTF.

V usage is TRBV4-1 and J usage is TRBJ2-5; unclear D gene. Germline loops: CDR1 MGHRA, CDR2 YSYEKL. Deletions cut 0 bases from V and 2 bases from J, with 7 bases between. This CDR3 has 14 amino acids. Written as DNA, the CDR3 is TGCGCCAGCAGCCAAGATGGACCGCAAGAGACCCAGTACTTC. Protein: CASSQDGPQETQYF.

This sequence joins TRBV15 and TRBJ1-4; 7 nucleotides line up with TRBD1. The junction had 8 bases not matched to a gene; V was cut back by 0 bases and J by 7 bases. Germline CDR1 and CDR2: LNHNV and YYDKDF (reference sequence). The CDR3 covers 16 residues. The CDR3 sequence: CATSRDMVQGSEKLFF. CDR3 DNA sequence: TGTGCCACCAGCAGAGATATGGTACAGGGGAGTGAAAAACTGTTTTTT.